This is a list of T cell receptor beta chains from one sample in a study of blood T cell repertoires in COVID-19. Measured with immunoSEQ multiplex PCR; TCRdb has only the in-frame clones, and not every one. The sample holds fewer than 250,000 clones, 70% to 90% seen once. The sample was peripheral blood. Every receptor here comes from a man between 35 and 55 years old with acute or convalescent COVID-19. Both conserved end residues are part of each CDR3. The order of the fields is V gene, CDR3 protein.

>TRBV28
CASRVDRESYRMNTEAFF
>TRBV19
CASSMRQAGTGELFF
>TRBV4-2
CASSQETGGNTIYF
>TRBV4-1
CASSRDSRNQPQHF
>TRBV27
CASSPGLAGDNEQFF
>TRBV27
CATSTGLAPSREQYF
>TRBV2
CASSEALGGGSGNTIYF
>TRBV11-2
CASSLTGTSGARQIDTQYF
>TRBV18
CASSRNTGQGRTIYF
>TRBV7-9
CASSLTTGGADTQYF
>TRBV19
CASSSGAGNYGYTF
>TRBV19
CASSFVTGNLNYGYTF